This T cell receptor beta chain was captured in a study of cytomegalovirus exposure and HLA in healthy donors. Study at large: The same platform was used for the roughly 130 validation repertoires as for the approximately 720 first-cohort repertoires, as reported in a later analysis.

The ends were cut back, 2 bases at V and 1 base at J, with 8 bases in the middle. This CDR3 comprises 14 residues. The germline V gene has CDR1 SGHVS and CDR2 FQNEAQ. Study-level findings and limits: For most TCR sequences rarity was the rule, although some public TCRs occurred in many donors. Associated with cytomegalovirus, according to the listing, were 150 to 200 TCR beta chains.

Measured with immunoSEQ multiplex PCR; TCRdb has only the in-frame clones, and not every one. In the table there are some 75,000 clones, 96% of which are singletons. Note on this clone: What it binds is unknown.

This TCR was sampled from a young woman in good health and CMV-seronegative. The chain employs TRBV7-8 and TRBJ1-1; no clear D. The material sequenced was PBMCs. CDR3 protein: CASSLLARNTEAFF. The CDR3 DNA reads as TGTGCCAGCAGCTTATTAGCCAGGAACACTGAAGCTTTCTTT.